These 27 T cell receptor beta chains share one sample of origin, sequenced in a study of prognosis after radiotherapy for stage I lung cancer. Using two-round multiplex PCR, the authors amplified TCR beta CDR3 from genomic DNA. It was primers specific to each TRBV and TRBJ gene that first-round PCR used. TCRdb itself ran the multiplex PCR reads through MiXCR, one entry per CDR3 protein. The table shows some 60,000 distinct CDR3 sequences, with about 30% occurring only once. The sequencing used PBMCs, collected before or after stereotactic body radiation therapy (not recorded which). Receptors were obtained from a donor aged 50 or older with non-small cell lung cancer.

This clonotype was recorded many times. The genes are TRBV11-2 and TRBJ2-7; D gene ambiguous. V was pared by 3 bases and J by 2 bases, with 11 bases between. In germline, CDR1 is SGHAT, CDR2 FQNNGV. This CDR3 has 14 amino acids. CDR3 residues: CASSLDPGPYEQYF. The DNA for the CDR3 is TGTGCCAGCAGCTTGGATCCCGGTCCCTACGAGCAGTACTTC.

The chain recombines TRBV18 with TRBJ1-6; D gene uncertain. The CDR3 consists of 15 residues. With 3 bases removed from V and 16 bases from J, the gap between germline ends came to 22 bases. Germline assignment: CDR1 KGHSH and CDR2 LQKENI. The DNA of the CDR3 is TGTGCCAGCTCACCGCAGAGCTCCTATAATTCACAGCTCCACTTT. This codes for CASSPQSSYNSQLHF.

CDR3 nucleotides: TGTGCCAGCAGCTTGGGCGGGGAGCGGGGGAATGAGCAGTTCTTC. Protein sequence: CASSLGGERGNEQFF. The chain couples TRBV5-4 to TRBJ2-1; 8 bases fit TRBD2. Germline CDR1 SGHNT, CDR2 YYREEE (reference sequence). J gave up 7 bases and V 0 bases, and 6 bases lay outside the gene matches. This CDR3 has 15 amino acids.

This clonotype appeared many times. The rearrangement uses TRBV20-1 and TRBJ2-5, with TRBD2 identical over 14 bases. The CDR3 runs 16 residues. Trimming removed 5 bases from V and 3 bases from J; junction bases left unmatched: 8. Germline V gene lookup returns CDR1 DFQATT and CDR2 SNEGSKA (reference sequence). This CDR3 is CSARTSGGYREETQYF. CDR3 bases: TGCAGTGCTCGGACTAGCGGGGGGTATAGAGAAGAGACCCAGTACTTC.

This clonotype was seen repeatedly, ten times or more. The rearrangement joins TRBV20-1 to TRBJ1-6; D is uncertain. The V gene lost 2 bases and the J gene lost 8 bases, with 13 bases spanning the gap. This CDR3 comprises 14 residues. Per the germline V gene, CDR1 is DFQATT and CDR2 is SNEGSKA (reference sequence). The CDR3 DNA reads TGCAGTGCTAGAAGGCGGACGGCGGATTCACCCCTCCACTTT. Its protein is CSARRRTADSPLHF.

Comments on this clonotype: A much larger clone sits a single nucleotide away, making a read error possible. The chain combines TRBV6-1 with TRBJ2-7; TRBD2 matches 7 bases. The CDR3 has 12 amino acids. Looked up from germline, CDR1 is MNHNS and CDR2 is SASEGT. CDR3 loop: CATSERGREQYF. For the CDR3, the DNA is TGTGCCACCAGTGAGCGGGGCCGGGAGCAGTACTTC.

This rearrangement joins TRBV6-2 or TRBV6-3 to TRBJ2-3; 10 nucleotides line up with TRBD2. The germline V gene encodes CDR1 MNHEY and CDR2 SVGEGT. The CDR3 consists of 15 residues. Trimming cost V 5 bases and J 8 bases; bases outside gene matches: 10. In DNA, the CDR3 is TGTGCCAGCAGTAAGGGACTAGCGAAGGCAGGTACGCAGTATTTT. This translates into CASSKGLAKAGTQYF.

At least ten counts were recorded for this clonotype. The V and J genes are TRBV12-3 or TRBV12-4 and TRBJ2-6, with D perhaps assigned TRBD1 or TRBD2 (5 bases each). The V end was cut by 3 bases, the J end by 0 bases, with 12 bases between. There are 17 residues in the CDR3. CDR3 nucleotide sequence: TGTGCCAGCAGTTTGGGGACGCCGAGCTCTGGGGCCAACGTCCTGACTTTC. This codes for CASSLGTPSSGANVLTF.

The gene calls are TRBV7-2 and TRBJ1-1; D is unclear. Germline lookup yields CDR1 SGHTA and CDR2 FQGNSA. Trimming took 0 bases from V and 7 from J, leaving 9 bases between them. The CDR3 spans 13 residues. The CDR3, as DNA: TGTGCCAGCAGCTTAGCGGTCCGGGGTGAAGCTTTCTTT. This encodes CASSLAVRGEAFF.

This clonotype has at least ten counts. Written as DNA, the CDR3 is TGTGCCAGCAGGGGAAGACAGGGGGCCGGCTATGGCTACACCTTC. Translated: CASRGRQGAGYGYTF. The V gene is TRBV6-1, the J gene TRBJ1-2; 10 nucleotides align to TRBD1. This CDR3 region has 15 residues. Germline V CDR1 and CDR2: MNHNS, SASEGT. After removal of 6 bases from V and 4 bases from J, the junction contained 8 bases not matched to a gene.

The table lists this clonotype with many counts. The chain employs TRBV18 and TRBJ1-2; a weak D match, TRBD1 (5 bases). This CDR3 spans 12 amino acids. V shed 3 bases and J shed 4 bases, with 6 bases lying between them. The germline V gene encodes CDR1 KGHSH and CDR2 LQKENI. The CDR3 DNA is TGTGCCAGCTCACCGGACACCTATGGCTACACCTTC. This gives the protein CASSPDTYGYTF.

This clonotype occurred many times. The chain couples TRBV30 to TRBJ2-3, with 7 nucleotides matching TRBD1. From germline, CDR1 is GTSNPN and CDR2 SVGIG (reference sequence). Germline trimming cut 5 bases from V and 2 bases from J; bases unmatched to any gene: 1. This CDR3 contains 12 residues. The CDR3 protein is CAWEGATDTQYF. DNA of the CDR3: TGTGCCTGGGAGGGGGCCACAGATACGCAGTATTTT.

Note on this clonotype: A much larger clone sits a single nucleotide away, making a read error possible. The chain is built from TRBV10-3 and TRBJ1-1; no definite D call. There are 14 residues in the CDR3. Per germline, CDR1 ENHRY and CDR2 SYGVKD. The CDR3 DNA is TGTGCCATCAGTGATGGCCAATCGAACACTGAAGCTTCCTTT. Translated: CAISDGQSNTEASF.

With regard to this clonotype: A much larger clone differs from this one at a single base, so this may be a read error. The rearrangement uses TRBV6-1 and TRBJ1-2; D may be TRBD1 (5 bases). This CDR3 is built from 13 residues. Germline V lookup: CDR1 MNHNS, CDR2 SASEGT. The CDR3 loop reads CTTTRAGDYGYTF. Written as DNA, the CDR3 is TGTACCACCACCAGGGCGGGTGACTATGGCTACACCTTC.

This clonotype was counted many times. CDR3 nucleotide sequence: TGCGCCAGCACCCCCGGGGGGGCCAGGGTTGGAAACACTGAAGCTTTCTTT. The encoded protein is CASTPGGARVGNTEAFF. This chain uses TRBV5-1 with TRBJ1-1; tentatively, D is TRBD1 (6 bases). CDR3 length: 17 amino acids. Trimming stripped 6 bases from V and 2 bases from J, with 23 bases between. Germline CDR1 reads SGHRS; CDR2 reads YFSETQ. The complete variable domain, with remaining parts taken from reference TRBV5-1 and TRBJ1-1, reads KAGVTQTPRYLIKTRGQQVTLSCSPISGHRSVSWYQQTPGQGLQFLFEYFSETQRNKGNFPGRFSGRQFSNSRSEMNVSTLELGDSALYLCASTPGGARVGNTEAFFGQGTRLTVV.

This clonotype was counted at least ten times. The CDR3 region is CASSVDSGSWEQFF. Written as DNA, the CDR3 is TGTGCCAGCAGCGTAGATAGCGGTTCGTGGGAGCAGTTCTTC. This chain uses TRBV9 with TRBJ2-1; a weak D match, TRBD2 (6 bases). The V gene lost 0 bases and the J gene lost 10 bases, with 14 bases spanning the gap. CDR1 SGDLS and CDR2 YYNGEE come from the germline V gene. The CDR3 is 14 residues long.

The J gene is TRBJ1-2, the V gene TRBV6-5; D is undetermined. The CDR3 sequence is 14 residues long. CDR1 and CDR2 from the germline V gene are MNHEY and SVGAGI. V lost 2 bases and J lost 11, with 18 bases in between. The CDR3 spells CASSYTTVNYCYTF. CDR3 bases: TGTGCCAGCAGTTACACCACAGTAAACTATTGTTACACCTTC.

About this clonotype itself: With a much larger clone just one base away, this may be a read error. The chain recombines TRBV19 with TRBJ1-1, with D perhaps TRBD1 (5 bases). Germline CDR1 reads LNHDA; CDR2 reads SQIVND (reference sequence). The CDR3 is 14 amino acids. The CDR3 region has the DNA TGTGCCAGTAGACCGGGACGGTGGAGCACTGAAGATTTCTTT. It codes for CASRPGRWSTEDFF.

This clonotype was picked up many times. This rearrangement joins TRBV30 to TRBJ1-1; the match to TRBD1 covers 9 bases. The CDR3 is 13 amino acids. With V trimmed by 4 bases and J by 5 bases, 5 bases remained unmatched. Germline CDR1 reads GTSNPN; CDR2 reads SVGIG (reference sequence). The CDR3 DNA follows: TGTGCCTGGATTAACAGGGGGCGTACTGAAGCTTTCTTT. It codes for CAWINRGRTEAFF.

This clonotype has a count of ten or more. V usage is TRBV11-3 and J usage is TRBJ2-7; D is perhaps TRBD2 (6 bases). V was shortened by 5 bases and J by 7 bases, with 9 bases between the two germline ends. Germline V gene sequence: CDR1 SGHNT, CDR2 YENEEA. The length of the CDR3 is 11 residues. In nucleotides, the CDR3 is TGTGCCAGCAGCCAAGGAGGGGAGCAGTACTTC. Protein sequence: CASSQGGEQYF.

Ten or more counts support this clonotype. CDR3 sequence: CASSQGREVETQYF. The DNA of the CDR3 is TGTGCCAGCAGTCAGGGGAGGGAGGTAGAGACCCAGTACTTC. The J gene is TRBJ2-5, the V gene TRBV6-1; weak D call: TRBD2 (7 bases). Germline values: CDR1 MNHNS, CDR2 SASEGT. This CDR3 has 14 amino acids. With 5 bases removed from V and 4 bases from J, the gap between germline ends came to 14 bases.

This chain uses TRBV20-1 with TRBJ1-2, with TRBD1 matching 7 bases. The CDR3 has 13 amino acids. Germline CDR1 DFQATT, CDR2 SNEGSKA (reference sequence). J was trimmed by 0 bases and V by 6 bases; bases with no gene match: 4. The CDR3 nucleotides read TGCAGTGCACAAGACAGGGCTAACTATGGCTACACCTTC. It codes for CSAQDRANYGYTF.

V gene TRBV10-3 combines with J gene TRBJ1-5, with 10 bases lining up with TRBD1. The CDR3 runs to 16 residues. With V trimmed by 0 bases and J by 7 bases, 6 bases remained unmatched. CDR1 is ENHRY, CDR2 SYGVKD, per germline. In nucleotides, the CDR3 is TGTGCCATCAGTGAGTCGGGGGACAGGGGAAGACAGCCCCAGCATTTT. Residues: CAISESGDRGRQPQHF.

This clonotype was picked up many times. The gene calls are TRBV19 and TRBJ2-1; the match to TRBD2 covers 8 bases. The junction had 15 bases not matched to a gene; V was cut back by 2 bases and J by 0 bases. This CDR3 spans 20 amino acids. The germline V gene has CDR1 LNHDA and CDR2 SQIVND (reference sequence). Here the CDR3 reads CASSIYRPRLAPSSYNEQFF. The DNA for the CDR3 is TGTGCCAGTAGTATATACCGACCCCGACTAGCGCCGAGCTCCTACAATGAGCAGTTCTTC. The whole variable domain, filled in from reference TRBV19 and TRBJ2-1, reads DGGITQSPKYLFRKEGQNVTLSCEQNLNHDAMYWYRQDPGQGLRLIYYSQIVNDFQKGDIAEGYSVSREKKESFPLTVTSAQKNPTAFYLCASSIYRPRLAPSSYNEQFFGPGTRLTVL.

A word on this clonotype: A read error is likely here: a far larger clone is one base away. V and J are TRBV6-4 and TRBJ2-1, with 7 positions matching TRBD1. Germline loops: CDR1 MRHNA, CDR2 SNTAGT. This CDR3 has 18 residues. V trimming: 8 bases; J trimming: 8 bases; junction bases outside the gene matches: 24. In nucleotides, the CDR3 is TGTGCCAGCGGTAATCCGGGACAGTGGTTAAGCGCAGTTCATGAGCAGTTCTTC. Protein sequence: CASGNPGQWLSAVHEQFF.

This clonotype was counted only a few times. Just one base apart from a much larger clone, this may be a read error. This chain connects TRBV6-2 or TRBV6-3 to TRBJ1-1; D might be TRBD1 (5 bases). The CDR3 sequence is 16 residues long. V was clipped by 6 bases and J by 5 bases, with 22 bases between them. From germline, CDR1 is MNHEY and CDR2 SVGEGT. The CDR3 is CASSPSSQIGETEAFF. CDR3 sequence (DNA): TGTGCCAGCAGCCCTAGTAGTCAGATAGGGGAAACTGAAGCTTTCTTT.

This clonotype was recorded many times. CDR3 region: CASSLDVETQYF. Written as DNA, the CDR3 is TGTGCCAGCAGCTTAGACGTGGAGACCCAGTACTTC. The chain links TRBV7-2 to TRBJ2-5; D is undetermined. The V and J ends lost 1 base and 5 bases respectively, with 5 bases between them. CDR1 and CDR2 from the germline V gene are SGHTA and FQGNSA. The CDR3 runs 12 residues.